This T cell receptor beta chain derives from a study of T cell changes during pregnancy in multiple sclerosis. Losses at the gene ends were 0 bases for V and 6 bases for J; bases not matched to a gene: 4. Germline-derived CDR1 and CDR2 are SGHRS and YFSETQ. This CDR3 has 15 amino acids. Method: immunoSEQ multiplex PCR; TCRdb's copy keeps in-frame clones and lacks some. Of around 50,000 clones listed, 70% to 90% are singletons. The source was peripheral blood, collected in the first trimester of pregnancy. This sequence originates from a female donor with multiple sclerosis, enrolled in a pregnancy study. The chain recombines TRBV5-1 with TRBJ1-5; 9 bases match TRBD1. For the CDR3, the DNA is TGCGCCAGCAGCTTGGACAGGGGGCGGAGTCAGCCCCAGCATTTT. Translating gives CASSLDRGRSQPQHF.